This T cell receptor (beta chain) was observed in a study of T cell responses to AZD1222 COVID-19 vaccine. Study information: Doses given second, at about 4 or about 12 weeks, were pooled.

TCRdb's table, derived via immunoSEQ multiplex PCR, lists solely in-frame clones and lacks some. Altogether 150,000 to 200,000 clones are present, roughly 90% being singletons, with the ten largest covering 4% to 5.5%. Of note for this clone: Its antigen is still unknown.

Broader study findings: Baseline seropositivity characterized only six AZD1222 recipients. It should be noted that donors were predominantly white British and more often female, and clonal diversity was possibly underestimated. The peak T cell response came first, and repertoires were sampled only after it.

The CDR3 consists of 15 residues. Per germline, CDR1 MNHEY and CDR2 SMNVEV (reference sequence). The ends lost 10 bases at V and 2 bases at J; junction bases unmatched: 10. The sequence was obtained from an adult in good health. This specimen consisted of peripheral blood, obtained on day 0 of AZD1222 vaccination. This chain uses TRBV27 with TRBJ2-1; 8 bases map to TRBD2. This CDR3 reads CATISTSGAYNEQFF. The CDR3 region has the DNA TGTGCCACTATTTCAACTAGCGGAGCCTACAATGAGCAGTTCTTC.